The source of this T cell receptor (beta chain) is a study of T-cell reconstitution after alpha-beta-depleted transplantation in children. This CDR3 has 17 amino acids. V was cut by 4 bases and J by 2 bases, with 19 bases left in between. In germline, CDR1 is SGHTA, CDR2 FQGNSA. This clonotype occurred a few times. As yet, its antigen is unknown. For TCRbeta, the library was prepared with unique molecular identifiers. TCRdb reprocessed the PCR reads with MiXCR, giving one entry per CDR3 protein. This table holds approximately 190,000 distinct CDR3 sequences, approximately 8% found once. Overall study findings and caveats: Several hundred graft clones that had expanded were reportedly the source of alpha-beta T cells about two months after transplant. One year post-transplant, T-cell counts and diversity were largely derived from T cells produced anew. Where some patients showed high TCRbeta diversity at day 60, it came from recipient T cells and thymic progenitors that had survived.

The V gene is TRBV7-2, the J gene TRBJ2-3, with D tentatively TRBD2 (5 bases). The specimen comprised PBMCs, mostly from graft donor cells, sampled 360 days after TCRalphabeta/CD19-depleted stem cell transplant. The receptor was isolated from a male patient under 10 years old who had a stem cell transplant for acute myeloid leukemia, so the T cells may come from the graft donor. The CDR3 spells CASSSRRTGILTDTQYF. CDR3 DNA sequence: TGTGCCAGCAGCTCCCGTCGGACTGGAATCCTCACAGATACGCAGTATTTT.